This entry lists 17 T cell receptor beta chains sequenced from one sample in a study of blood T cells in healthy people across ages. Combining a sample-barcoded 5' primer with a J-beta primer mix, a second PCR ran for roughly 7 to 12 cycles. MiXCR, applied by TCRdb to the 5' RACE reads, yields one record per CDR3 protein. The sample has roughly 680,000 distinct CDR3 sequences, under 25% seen once. Sequencing input: blood. Every receptor here comes from a man aged 65-85 years in good health.

This chain's CDR3 is CASSVSGDPTDTQYF. CDR3 DNA: TGTGCCAGCAGTGTTTCAGGGGATCCCACAGATACGCAGTATTTT. This chain connects TRBV12-3 or TRBV12-4 to TRBJ2-3, with D possibly TRBD1 on 6 matching bases. Trimming removed 5 bases from V and 2 bases from J, with 14 bases in between. CDR3 length: 15 amino acids.

This clonotype was seen a handful of times. V and J are TRBV20-1 and TRBJ2-1; D is undetermined. Germline-derived CDR1 and CDR2 are DFQATT and SNEGSKA (reference sequence). The V end lost 2 bases, the J end lost 4 bases, and 15 bases lay between the germline ends. There are 15 residues in the CDR3. CDR3 in amino acids: CSARPQAERYNEQFF. CDR3 nucleotide sequence: TGCAGTGCTAGACCGCAGGCAGAGCGATACAATGAGCAGTTCTTC.

In this sample, this clonotype turned up many times. The chain links TRBV5-1 to TRBJ2-5; possibly TRBD1 for D (5 bases). The J call could be wrong; TRBJ2-1 is a better fit for the DNA end. The length of the CDR3 is 13 residues. The V gene's germline CDR1 is SGHRS and CDR2 YFSETQ. The CDR3 sequence is CASSLGGWNEQFF. CDR3 nucleotides: TGCGCCAGCAGCTTGGGGGGCTGGAATGAGCAGTTCTTC.

This clonotype was seen a handful of times. V gene TRBV12-3 or TRBV12-4 combines with J gene TRBJ1-2; weak D call: TRBD1 (5 bases). CDR3 size: 14 residues. Trimming left V 5 bases short and J 4 bases short, with 14 bases between. CDR3 sequence (DNA): TGTGCCAGCAGTAACGCCGGGACTTCCTATGGCTACACCTTC. This encodes CASSNAGTSYGYTF.

This clonotype was detected a few times. The chain employs TRBV27 and TRBJ1-5; D may be TRBD1 (5 bases). The CDR3 sequence is 17 residues long. The germline CDR1 and CDR2 sequences are MNHEY and SMNVEV (reference sequence). The V end lost 2 bases, the J end lost 0 bases, and 14 bases lay between the germline ends. For the CDR3, the DNA is TGTGCCAGCAGTTTAATCCAGGGAAGAGATAGCAATCAGCCCCAGCATTTT. It yields the protein CASSLIQGRDSNQPQHF.

This clonotype was detected only a few times. The chain employs TRBV18 and TRBJ2-1, with D hard to call. V shed 4 bases and J shed 1 base, with 5 bases lying between them. The germline CDR1 and CDR2 sequences are KGHSH and LQKENI. The CDR3 sequence is 13 residues long. The CDR3 region has the DNA TGTGCCAGCTCACGCACATCCTACAATGAGCAGTTCTTC. This gives the protein CASSRTSYNEQFF.

This clonotype was found a few times. The genes are TRBV25-1 and TRBJ2-7; 12 nucleotides line up with TRBD2. Germline CDR1 is MGHDK and CDR2 is SYGVNS. The V gene end was trimmed by 5 bases and the J gene end by 3 bases; junction bases not matched to a gene: 2. This CDR3 contains 14 residues. CDR3 sequence reads: CASSTSGRFYEQYF. Written as DNA, the CDR3 is TGTGCCAGCAGTACTAGCGGGAGGTTCTACGAGCAGTACTTC.

The genes are TRBV28 and TRBJ1-1, with D unresolved. CDR1 MDHEN and CDR2 SYDVKM come from the germline V gene. The CDR3 length is 13 residues. Trimming cost V 4 bases and J 4 bases, with 10 bases left between them. In DNA form, the CDR3 reads TGTGCCAGCAGTTGGAGGTCTCGCACTGAAGCTTTCTTT. It is translated as CASSWRSRTEAFF.

This clonotype has more than one count but fewer than ten. V and J are TRBV9 and TRBJ1-2; D perhaps matches TRBD1 (6 bases). V was shortened by 0 bases and J by 2 bases, with 11 bases between the two germline ends. The CDR3 is 15 residues long. From germline, CDR1 is SGDLS and CDR2 YYNGEE. Here the CDR3 DNA reads TGTGCCAGCAGCGTAGACCACAGGGAGAACTATGGCTACACCTTC. Its protein product is CASSVDHRENYGYTF.

The chain employs TRBV28 and TRBJ2-1; 9 bases fit TRBD2. V shed 1 base and J 1 base; nucleotides not matched to a gene: 2. CDR3 length: 16 residues. CDR1 and CDR2 from the germline V gene are MDHEN and SYDVKM. CDR3 sequence: CASSLSTSGSYNEQFF. As DNA, the CDR3 is TGTGCCAGCAGTTTATCGACTAGCGGTTCCTACAATGAGCAGTTCTTC.

This clonotype showed up just a few times. The V call is TRBV12-3 or TRBV12-4, the J call TRBJ2-5, with 12 nucleotides matching TRBD2. J was trimmed by 5 bases and V by 5 bases; bases with no gene match: 12. The CDR3 has 17 amino acids. This CDR3 is CASSLKTSGGWGETQYF. The CDR3 nucleotides are TGTGCCAGCAGTCTGAAGACTAGCGGGGGATGGGGGGAGACCCAGTACTTC.

This clonotype was observed many times. V gene TRBV18 combines with J gene TRBJ2-5; 7 positions agree with TRBD2. With 3 bases clipped from V and 1 base from J, the junction kept 8 bases outside the gene matches. The CDR3 loop spans 16 amino acids. Germline values: CDR1 KGHSH, CDR2 LQKENI. CDR3 loop: CASSPRGGGLQETQYF. The DNA of the CDR3 is TGTGCCAGCTCACCCCGTGGGGGGGGACTCCAAGAGACCCAGTACTTC.

The chain couples TRBV20-1 to TRBJ2-5; no clear D gene. The J call may be mistaken, given a closer DNA end match to TRBJ2-7. The germline CDR1 and CDR2 sequences are DFQATT and SNEGSKA (reference sequence). The CDR3 length is 12 residues. The CDR3 protein is CSASRSIYEQYF. The CDR3 nucleotides read TGCAGTGCTAGTCGGAGTATCTACGAGCAGTACTTC.

This chain connects TRBV20-1 to TRBJ1-5, with 10 bases lining up with TRBD1. Germline-derived CDR1 and CDR2 are DFQATT and SNEGSKA (reference sequence). With 5 bases clipped from V and 3 bases from J, the junction kept 7 bases outside the gene matches. The CDR3 length is 15 residues. CDR3 sequence reads: CSAHRTGGNNQPQHF. Here the CDR3 DNA reads TGCAGTGCTCACCGGACAGGGGGTAACAATCAGCCCCAGCATTTT.

This clonotype has more than one count but fewer than ten. The chain links TRBV3-1 to TRBJ2-5; the match to TRBD2 covers 12 bases. The J call is uncertain, as TRBJ2-7 better fits the DNA end. This CDR3 contains 18 residues. Germline V lookup: CDR1 LGHDT, CDR2 YNNKEL (reference sequence). CDR3 nucleotides: TGTGCCAGCAGCCAAAAGACTAGCGGGAGTCGAGCTGGGTACGAGCAGTACTTC. As protein: CASSQKTSGSRAGYEQYF.

The chain has TRBV20-1 and TRBJ2-4, with TRBD2 matching over 7 bases. Losses at the gene ends were 3 bases for V and 6 bases for J; bases not matched to a gene: 5. The CDR3 spans 13 residues. Per the germline V gene, CDR1 is DFQATT and CDR2 is SNEGSKA (reference sequence). The CDR3 DNA reads TGCAGTGCTAGCGACTGGGGGGGAAACATTCAGTACTTC. Its translation: CSASDWGGNIQYF.

This clonotype was counted once. V gene TRBV11-2 combines with J gene TRBJ2-1; D gene uncertain. CDR3 length: 14 amino acids. The germline V gene encodes CDR1 SGHAT and CDR2 FQNNGV. V gave up 5 bases and J gave up 6 bases, with 14 bases separating them. The chain's CDR3 is CASSMDRASNEQFF. In DNA, the CDR3 is TGTGCCAGCAGCATGGATAGGGCGAGCAATGAGCAGTTCTTC.